Below, 23 T cell receptor beta chains from the same sample are listed, as sequenced in a study of T cell responses to AZD1222 COVID-19 vaccine. Repertoires were generated with immunoSEQ multiplex PCR, while TCRdb's copy carries only in-frame clones and drops some. The data contain approximately 120,000 clones, 70% to 90% of them seen just once; the ten biggest clones take up under 2%. The source was peripheral blood, collected on day 0 of AZD1222 vaccination. All receptors come from an adult in good health.

The V gene is TRBV6-5, the J gene TRBJ2-2; 7 bases are a match to TRBD2. The CDR3 spans 15 residues. Germline V CDR1 and CDR2: MNHEY, SVGAGI. Germline trimming cut 7 bases from V and 2 bases from J; bases unmatched to any gene: 7. CDR3 amino acids: CASIWTRVNTGELFF. As DNA, the CDR3 is TGTGCCAGCATATGGACTAGGGTCAACACCGGGGAGCTGTTTTTT.

The chain employs TRBV6-2 or TRBV6-3 and TRBJ1-1; D gene uncertain. With 0 bases removed from V and 1 base from J, the gap between germline ends came to 9 bases. The germline CDR1 and CDR2 sequences are MNHEY and SVGEGT. This CDR3 has 15 amino acids. The CDR3 loop is CASSYSREGNTEAFF. The DNA of the CDR3 is TGTGCCAGCAGTTACTCGAGAGAAGGGAACACTGAAGCTTTCTTT.

The chain couples TRBV19 to TRBJ1-3, with D uncertain. The V end lost 5 bases, the J end lost 3 bases, and 8 bases lay between the germline ends. Germline V gives CDR1 LNHDA, CDR2 SQIVND (reference sequence). The CDR3 is 13 residues long. CDR3 sequence (DNA): TGTGCCAGTAGTTTGGGAGGTGGAAACACCATATATTTT. Translating it yields CASSLGGGNTIYF. Using reference TRBV19 and TRBJ1-3 for the parts outside the CDR3, the full variable domain is DGGITQSPKYLFRKEGQNVTLSCEQNLNHDAMYWYRQDPGQGLRLIYYSQIVNDFQKGDIAEGYSVSREKKESFPLTVTSAQKNPTAFYLCASSLGGGNTIYFGEGSWLTVV.

The chain couples TRBV5-8 to TRBJ2-1, with 15 nucleotides matching TRBD2. Germline V gene sequence: CDR1 SGHTS, CDR2 YDEGEE. There are 16 residues in the CDR3. Trimming at V came to 3 bases and at J to 8 bases, leaving 6 bases not matched to a gene. In DNA, the CDR3 is TGTGCCAGCAGCTCTGGACTAGCGGGAGGGTTTGATGAGCAGTTCTTC. This sequence encodes CASSSGLAGGFDEQFF.

The V gene is TRBV11-2, the J gene TRBJ2-2; 10 nucleotides align to TRBD1. The CDR3 extends over 15 amino acids. Germline V gives CDR1 SGHAT, CDR2 FQNNGV. Trimming removed 5 bases from V and 6 bases from J; junction bases left unmatched: 6. The CDR3 is CASSLRGQGPGELFF. DNA for the CDR3: TGTGCCAGCAGCCTCAGGGGACAGGGGCCCGGGGAGCTGTTTTTT.

CDR3 coding DNA: TGTGCCAGCTCACCGGCGGCGTCTCGCGACGAGCAGTACTTC. It is translated as CASSPAASRDEQYF. The chain employs TRBV18 and TRBJ2-7; no reliable D call. Germline CDR1 KGHSH, CDR2 LQKENI. V was cut by 3 bases and J by 5 bases, with 14 bases left in between. The CDR3 sequence is 14 residues long. Complete variable domain (other parts from reference TRBV18 and TRBJ2-7): NAGVMQNPRHLVRRRGQEARLRCSPMKGHSHVYWYRQLPEEGLKFMVYLQKENIIDESGMPKERFSAEFPKEGPSILRIQQVVRGDSAAYFCASSPAASRDEQYFGPGTRLTVT.

The chain combines TRBV7-3 with TRBJ2-1; TRBD1 agrees at 8 bases. This CDR3 contains 16 residues. With 5 bases clipped from V and 5 bases from J, the junction kept 11 bases outside the gene matches. Germline values: CDR1 SGHTA, CDR2 FQGTGA. The CDR3 loop is CASSMGRDRRNNEQFF. The CDR3 region has the DNA TGTGCCAGCAGCATGGGCCGGGACAGGAGAAACAATGAGCAGTTCTTC. Looking up the rest from reference TRBV7-3 and TRBJ2-1 gives the full variable domain: GAGVSQTPSNKVTEKGKYVELRCDPISGHTALYWYRQSLGQGPEFLIYFQGTGAADDSGLPNDRFFAVRPEGSVSTLKIQRTERGDSAVYLCASSMGRDRRNNEQFFGPGTRLTVL.

The gene calls are TRBV28 and TRBJ2-1, with no clear D. V lost 6 bases and J lost 11, with 11 bases in between. In germline, CDR1 is MDHEN, CDR2 SYDVKM. CDR3 size: 11 residues. The chain's CDR3 is CASSPQAKQFF. The CDR3 DNA reads as TGTGCCAGCAGCCCCCAAGCGAAGCAGTTCTTC.

This chain uses TRBV6-4 with TRBJ2-2; D possibly corresponds to TRBD1 (5 bases). The CDR3 spans 15 residues. Trimming removed 3 bases from V and 3 bases from J, with 11 bases in between. Germline CDR1 and CDR2: MRHNA and SNTAGT. The chain's CDR3 is CASSDGQGDTGELFF. CDR3 sequence (DNA): TGTGCCAGCAGTGATGGGCAGGGTGACACCGGGGAGCTGTTTTTT.

The chain joins TRBV9 to TRBJ2-7; D is undetermined. Trimming took off 0 bases at V and 1 base at J, with 8 bases between the two ends. CDR1 is SGDLS and CDR2 is YYNGEE in the germline V gene. The CDR3 is 14 amino acids. This CDR3 reads CASSVGLPSYEQYF. The CDR3 DNA is TGTGCCAGCAGCGTAGGGCTACCTTCCTACGAGCAGTACTTC.

Worth noting for this clone: The junction does not match germline at one end; this may be a read error. The chain recombines TRBV23-1 with TRBJ2-2; tentative D call: TRBD1 (6 bases). TRBV23-1 is identified as an open reading frame with a role that is uncertain. The CDR3 runs 14 residues. The CDR3 DNA is TGCGCCAGCAGTCAATCACAGGGACACCGGGGAGCTGTTTTT. Residues: CASSQSQGHRGAVF.

The chain is built from TRBV19 and TRBJ1-3; no definite D call. CDR1 LNHDA and CDR2 SQIVND come from the germline V gene (reference sequence). Deletions cut 7 bases from V and 0 bases from J, with 16 bases between. This CDR3 has 16 amino acids. The CDR3 loop is CASTRLRDSSGNTIYF. As DNA, the CDR3 is TGTGCCAGTACTCGGTTAAGGGATTCCTCTGGAAACACCATATATTTT.

This clone was picked up many times. The rearrangement uses TRBV6-1 and TRBJ1-2; tentative D call: TRBD1 (5 bases). The germline V gene encodes CDR1 MNHNS and CDR2 SASEGT. The CDR3 loop spans 14 amino acids. The V end lost 1 base, the J end lost 4 bases, and 10 bases lay between the germline ends. CDR3 sequence: CASSEEPGRYGYTF. Written as DNA, the CDR3 is TGTGCCAGCAGTGAAGAACCAGGGCGCTATGGCTACACCTTC.

The V gene is TRBV19, the J gene TRBJ2-7; perhaps TRBD1 as D (8 bases). V lost 5 bases and J lost 12, with 14 bases in between. This CDR3 is 11 amino acids long. Per germline, CDR1 LNHDA and CDR2 SQIVND (reference sequence). This CDR3 reads CASSGQGGRYF. The CDR3 region has the DNA TGTGCCAGTAGTGGACAGGGAGGGAGGTACTTC.

This clone was recorded once. The chain has TRBV28 and TRBJ2-7; the match to TRBD2 covers 9 bases. Germline V gene data show CDR1 as MDHEN and CDR2 as SYDVKM. CDR3 length equals 15 residues. V trimming: 5 bases; J trimming: 5 bases; junction bases outside the gene matches: 10. CDR3 nucleotide sequence: TGTGCCAGCAGTGGGGGGGGTAGCGGGAGAAACGAGCAGTACTTC. This gives the protein CASSGGGSGRNEQYF.

The DNA for the CDR3 is TGCGCCAGCAGCCGCCCGACAGGGGTCCTAGGGTATGGCTACACCTTC. Its protein product is CASSRPTGVLGYGYTF. This chain joins TRBV4-1 and TRBJ1-2; 8 bases align to TRBD1. The CDR3 is 16 amino acids. CDR1 is MGHRA, CDR2 YSYEKL, per germline. V lost 4 bases and J lost 5; bases outside the gene matches: 12.

J is TRBJ2-7 and V is TRBV7-9; 8 bases line up with TRBD1. The germline V gene has CDR1 SEHNR and CDR2 FQNEAQ (reference sequence). The CDR3 runs to 15 residues. Germline trimming cut 1 base from V and 4 bases from J; bases unmatched to any gene: 6. The CDR3, as DNA: TGTGCCAGCAGCTTAGTGGCAGGGGGCAGGTACGAGCAGTACTTC. It is translated as CASSLVAGGRYEQYF.

The genes are TRBV5-1 and TRBJ2-1; either TRBD1 or TRBD2 may fit D (5 bases each). The CDR3 has 15 residues. Trimming cost V 3 bases and J 3 bases, with 13 bases left between them. The germline gives CDR1 SGHRS, CDR2 YFSETQ. CDR3 residues: CASSYRTGSYNEQFF. Written as DNA, the CDR3 is TGCGCCAGCAGCTACAGGACTGGAAGCTACAATGAGCAGTTCTTC.

This clone occurred once. The rearrangement joins TRBV18 to TRBJ1-5; D not resolved. CDR3 size: 14 residues. V was cut by 3 bases and J by 16 bases, with 22 bases left in between. The germline CDR1 and CDR2 sequences are KGHSH and LQKENI. CDR3 nucleotide sequence: TGTGCCAGCTCACCGGAGGCTCCGGCCCGGCTAGAACATTTT. It yields the protein CASSPEAPARLEHF.

Details on this clone: Germline and junction disagree at one end, which may indicate a read error. This chain joins TRBV7-7 and TRBJ2-7, with 9 bases lining up with TRBD2. Per the germline V gene, CDR1 is SSHAT and CDR2 is FNYEAQ (reference sequence). This CDR3 is built from 17 residues. This chain's CDR3 is CASSLGPTGAGGREQYF. DNA of the CDR3: TGTGCTAGCAGCTTAGGCCCGACGGGAGCGGGAGGACGCGAGCAGTACTTC.

V is TRBV7-8 and J is TRBJ1-2, with D maybe TRBD1 (6 bases). CDR1 SGHVS and CDR2 FQNEAQ come from the germline V gene. V dropped 5 bases and J dropped 5 bases, with 18 bases sitting between them. The CDR3 runs to 15 residues. The CDR3 DNA sequence: TGTGCCAGCAGCCTATCCGGGGGCGAGGGTTATGGCTACACCTTC. It is translated as CASSLSGGEGYGYTF.

In DNA, the CDR3 is TGTGCCAGCAGCTTCCTAGGGGGCTCTGGGGCCAACGTCCTGACTTTC. It is translated as CASSFLGGSGANVLTF. The rearrangement links TRBV9 to TRBJ2-6, with D maybe TRBD1 (6 bases). The V gene's germline CDR1 is SGDLS and CDR2 YYNGEE. Trimming took off 4 bases at V and 0 bases at J, with 11 bases between the two ends. There are 16 residues in the CDR3.

The chain joins TRBV19 to TRBJ1-2, with D possibly being TRBD1 (6 bases). Germline-derived CDR1 and CDR2 are LNHDA and SQIVND (reference sequence). The CDR3 sequence is 13 residues long. The ends were cut back, 3 bases at V and 4 bases at J, with 9 bases in the middle. The DNA of the CDR3 is TGTGCCAGTAGTATTACAGGGACCTATGGCTACACCTTC. It yields the protein CASSITGTYGYTF.